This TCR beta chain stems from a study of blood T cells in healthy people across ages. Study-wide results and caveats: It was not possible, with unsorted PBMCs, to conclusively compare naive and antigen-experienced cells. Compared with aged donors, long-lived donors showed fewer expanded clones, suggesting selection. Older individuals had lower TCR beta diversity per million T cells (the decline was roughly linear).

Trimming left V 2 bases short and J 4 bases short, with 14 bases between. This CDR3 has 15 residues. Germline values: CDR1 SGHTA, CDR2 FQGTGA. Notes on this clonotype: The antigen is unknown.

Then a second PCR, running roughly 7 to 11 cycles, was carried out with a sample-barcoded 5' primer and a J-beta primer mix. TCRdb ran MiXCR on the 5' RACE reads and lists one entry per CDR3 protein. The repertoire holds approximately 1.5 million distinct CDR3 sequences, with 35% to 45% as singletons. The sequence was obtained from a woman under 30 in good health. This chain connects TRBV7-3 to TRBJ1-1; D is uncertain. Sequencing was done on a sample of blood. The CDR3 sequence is CASSLGQAGGTEAFF. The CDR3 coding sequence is TGTGCCAGCAGCTTAGGGCAAGCCGGCGGCACTGAAGCTTTCTTT.